The 10 T cell receptor beta chains below come from one sample, sequenced in a study of STAT5B mutations in CD4+ large granular lymphocyte leukemia. TCRdb's table, derived via immunoSEQ multiplex PCR, lists solely in-frame clones and lacks some. The data hold around 30,000 clones, with about 76% observed a single time. The sample consisted of CD4+ T cells from blood buffy coats. The source of these receptors is a human donor in good health.

The chain recombines TRBV5-4 with TRBJ2-5; D is undetermined. CDR1 and CDR2 from the germline V gene are SGHNT and YYREEE (reference sequence). The CDR3 runs to 13 residues. Trimming removed 2 bases at V and 3 bases at J, with 8 bases between. The DNA for the CDR3 is TGTGCCAGCAGCTTAGGCCCGAAAGAGACCCAGTACTTC. The encoded protein is CASSLGPKETQYF.

The gene calls are TRBV5-8 and TRBJ1-3; D is possibly TRBD1 (6 bases). From germline, CDR1 is SGHTS and CDR2 YDEGEE. The CDR3 extends over 12 amino acids. The CDR3 loop reads CGGARSGNTIYF. DNA for the CDR3: TGTGGGGGGGCTCGCTCTGGAAACACCATATATTTT.

V gene TRBV9 combines with J gene TRBJ2-3, with 13 bases matching TRBD2. The CDR3 covers 15 residues. V was pared by 3 bases and J by 6 bases, with 4 bases of the junction left unmatched. The germline gives CDR1 SGDLS, CDR2 YYNGEE. This CDR3 is CASSATSGRGDTQYF. The CDR3 DNA follows: TGTGCCAGCAGCGCAACTAGCGGGAGGGGTGATACGCAGTATTTT.

This clone was picked up one time. The chain combines TRBV6-1 with TRBJ2-7; 7 bases are a match to TRBD1. Per germline, CDR1 MNHNS and CDR2 SASEGT. Germline trimming cut 8 bases from V and 3 bases from J; bases unmatched to any gene: 10. The CDR3 is 14 amino acids. DNA for the CDR3: TGTGCCAGCGGAGACAGGGACACCGTCTACGAGCAGTACTTC. Translation: CASGDRDTVYEQYF.

The chain couples TRBV5-1 to TRBJ2-3; 12 nucleotides line up with TRBD2. Per the germline V gene, CDR1 is SGHRS and CDR2 is YFSETQ. The CDR3 has 15 amino acids. V gave up 4 bases and J gave up 4 bases; unmatched junction bases: 4. CDR3 region: CASSQTSGGPDTQYF. The CDR3 coding sequence is TGCGCCAGCAGCCAGACTAGCGGGGGTCCAGATACGCAGTATTTT.

The gene calls are TRBV6-5 and TRBJ1-4; 11 bases agree with TRBD1. V shed 4 bases, J shed 5 bases, and the junction held 0 bases outside the gene matches. CDR3 length: 14 residues. From germline, CDR1 is MNHEY and CDR2 SVGAGI. As DNA, the CDR3 is TGTGCCAGCAGTTGGACAGGGGGCAATGAAAAACTGTTTTTT. Amino acids: CASSWTGGNEKLFF.

The V gene is TRBV6-1, the J gene TRBJ2-5; D possibly corresponds to TRBD2 (7 bases). V was clipped by 5 bases and J by 5 bases, with 18 bases between them. CDR3 size: 15 residues. CDR1 and CDR2 from the germline V gene are MNHNS and SASEGT. CDR3 DNA: TGTGCCAGCAGTATTTGGACAGAGGGAGGGGAGACCCAGTACTTC. Protein sequence: CASSIWTEGGETQYF.

CDR3 protein: CASSSAQQGGTEAFF. In DNA form, the CDR3 reads TGTGCCAGCAGTTCCGCTCAACAGGGGGGCACTGAAGCTTTCTTT. The chain employs TRBV6-6 and TRBJ1-1, with 8 bases fitting TRBD1. V lost 4 bases to trimming and J lost 4 bases; unmatched junction nucleotides: 8. CDR1 is MNHNY, CDR2 SVGAGI, per germline (reference sequence). The CDR3 is made up of 15 amino acids.

This clone was recorded a few times. V is TRBV6-5 and J is TRBJ1-1; the D gene is possibly TRBD1 (6 bases). This CDR3 has 15 residues. Germline V gives CDR1 MNHEY, CDR2 SVGAGI. V was cut by 0 bases and J by 0 bases, with 8 bases left in between. For the CDR3, the DNA is TGTGCCAGCAGTTACTCCACAGGGATGAACACTGAAGCTTTCTTT. It codes for CASSYSTGMNTEAFF.

The chain has TRBV19 and TRBJ1-2, with TRBD1 matching over 7 bases. Trimming cost V 3 bases and J 8 bases; bases outside gene matches: 3. CDR3 size: 12 residues. Per the germline V gene, CDR1 is LNHDA and CDR2 is SQIVND (reference sequence). The CDR3 is CASSISGGGYTF. CDR3 nucleotide sequence: TGTGCCAGTAGTATTTCAGGGGGAGGCTACACCTTC.